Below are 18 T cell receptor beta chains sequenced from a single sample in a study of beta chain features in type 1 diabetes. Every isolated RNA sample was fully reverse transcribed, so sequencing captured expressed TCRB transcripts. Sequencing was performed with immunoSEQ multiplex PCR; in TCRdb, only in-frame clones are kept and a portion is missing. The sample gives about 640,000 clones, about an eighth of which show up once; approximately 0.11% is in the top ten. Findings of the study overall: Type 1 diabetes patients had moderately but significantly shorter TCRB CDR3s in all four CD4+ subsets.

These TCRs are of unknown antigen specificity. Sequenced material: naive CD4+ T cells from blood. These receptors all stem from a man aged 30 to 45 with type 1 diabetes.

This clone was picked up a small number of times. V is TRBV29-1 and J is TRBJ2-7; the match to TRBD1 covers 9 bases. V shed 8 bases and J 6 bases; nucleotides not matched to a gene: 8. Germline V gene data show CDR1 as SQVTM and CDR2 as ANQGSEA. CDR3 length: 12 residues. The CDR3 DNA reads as TGCAGCACCTGGGACAGGGCCTCCGAGCAGTACTTC. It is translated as CSTWDRASEQYF.

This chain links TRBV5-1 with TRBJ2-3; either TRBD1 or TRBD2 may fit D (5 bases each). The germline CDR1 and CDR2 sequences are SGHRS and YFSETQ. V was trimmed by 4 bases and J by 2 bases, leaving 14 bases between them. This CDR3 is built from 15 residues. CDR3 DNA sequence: TGCGCCAGCAGCGTACTGGGGGAATCCACAGATACGCAGTATTTT. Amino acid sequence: CASSVLGESTDTQYF.

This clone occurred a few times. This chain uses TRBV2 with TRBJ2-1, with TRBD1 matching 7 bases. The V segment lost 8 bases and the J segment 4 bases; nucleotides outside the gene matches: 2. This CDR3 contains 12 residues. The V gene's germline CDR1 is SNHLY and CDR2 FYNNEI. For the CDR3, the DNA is TGTGCCAGCCCGGGACAGTACAATGAGCAGTTCTTC. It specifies CASPGQYNEQFF. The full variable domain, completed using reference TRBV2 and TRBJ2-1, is EPEVTQTPSHQVTQMGQEVILRCVPISNHLYFYWYRQILGQKVEFLVSFYNNEISEKSEIFDDQFSVERPDGSNFTLKIRSTKLEDSAMYFCASPGQYNEQFFGPGTRLTVL.

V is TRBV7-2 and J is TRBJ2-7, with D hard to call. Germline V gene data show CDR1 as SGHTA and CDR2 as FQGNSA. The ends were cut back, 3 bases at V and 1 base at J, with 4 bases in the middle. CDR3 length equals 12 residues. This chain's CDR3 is CASSLRSYEQYF. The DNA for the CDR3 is TGTGCCAGCAGCTTGCGGTCCTACGAGCAGTACTTC.

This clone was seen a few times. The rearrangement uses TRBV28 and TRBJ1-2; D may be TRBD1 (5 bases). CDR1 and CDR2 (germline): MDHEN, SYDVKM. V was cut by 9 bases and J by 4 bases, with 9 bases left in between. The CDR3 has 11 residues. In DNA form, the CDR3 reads TGTGCCAGTTCAGGGTCCTATGGCTACACCTTC. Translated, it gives CASSGSYGYTF.

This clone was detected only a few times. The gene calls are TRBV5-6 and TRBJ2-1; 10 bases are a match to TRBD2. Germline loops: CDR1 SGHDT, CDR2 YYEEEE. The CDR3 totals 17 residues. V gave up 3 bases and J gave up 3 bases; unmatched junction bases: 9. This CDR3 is CASSSAVAGGIYNEQFF. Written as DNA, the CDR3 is TGTGCCAGCAGCTCTGCCGTAGCGGGGGGAATCTACAATGAGCAGTTCTTC. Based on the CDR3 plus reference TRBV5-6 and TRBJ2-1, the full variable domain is DAGVTQSPTHLIKTRGQQVTLRCSPKSGHDTVSWYQQALGQGPQFIFQYYEEEERQRGNFPDRFSGHQFPNYSSELNVNALLLGDSALYLCASSSAVAGGIYNEQFFGPGTRLTVL.

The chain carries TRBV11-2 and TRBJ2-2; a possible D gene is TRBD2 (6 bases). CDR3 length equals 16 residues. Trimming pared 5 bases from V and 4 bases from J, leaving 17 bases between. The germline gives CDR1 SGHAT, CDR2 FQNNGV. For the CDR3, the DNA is TGTGCCAGCAGCCTCGCGGAGGGGTTGGGCACCGGGGAGCTGTTTTTT. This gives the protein CASSLAEGLGTGELFF.

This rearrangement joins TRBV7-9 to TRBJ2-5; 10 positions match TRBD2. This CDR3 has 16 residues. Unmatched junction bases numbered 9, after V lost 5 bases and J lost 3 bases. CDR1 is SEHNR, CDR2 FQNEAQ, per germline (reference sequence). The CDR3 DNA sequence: TGTGCCAGCAGCCCGTGGGGCCTAGCGGGGGAAGAGACCCAGTACTTC. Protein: CASSPWGLAGEETQYF.

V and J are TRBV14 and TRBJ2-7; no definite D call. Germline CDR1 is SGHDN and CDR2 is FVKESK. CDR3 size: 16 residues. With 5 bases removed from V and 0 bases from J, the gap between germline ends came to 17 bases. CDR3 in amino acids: CASSYGHAGASYEQYF. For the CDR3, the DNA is TGTGCCAGCAGCTATGGTCACGCAGGAGCCTCCTACGAGCAGTACTTC.

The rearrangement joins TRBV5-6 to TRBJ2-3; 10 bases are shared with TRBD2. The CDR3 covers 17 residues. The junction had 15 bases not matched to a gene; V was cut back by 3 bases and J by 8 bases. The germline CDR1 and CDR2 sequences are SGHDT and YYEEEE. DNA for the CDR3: TGTGCCAGCAGCTCGCTCTCACTAGCGGGGAGGGTGGGTACGCAGTATTTT. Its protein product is CASSSLSLAGRVGTQYF. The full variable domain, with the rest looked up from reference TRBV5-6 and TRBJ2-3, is DAGVTQSPTHLIKTRGQQVTLRCSPKSGHDTVSWYQQALGQGPQFIFQYYEEEERQRGNFPDRFSGHQFPNYSSELNVNALLLGDSALYLCASSSLSLAGRVGTQYFGPGTRLTVL.

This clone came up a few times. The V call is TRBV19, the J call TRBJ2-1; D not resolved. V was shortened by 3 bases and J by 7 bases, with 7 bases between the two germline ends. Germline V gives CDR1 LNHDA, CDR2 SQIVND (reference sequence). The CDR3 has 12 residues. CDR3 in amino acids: CASSIARNEQFF. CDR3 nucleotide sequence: TGTGCCAGTAGTATCGCCCGTAATGAGCAGTTCTTC.

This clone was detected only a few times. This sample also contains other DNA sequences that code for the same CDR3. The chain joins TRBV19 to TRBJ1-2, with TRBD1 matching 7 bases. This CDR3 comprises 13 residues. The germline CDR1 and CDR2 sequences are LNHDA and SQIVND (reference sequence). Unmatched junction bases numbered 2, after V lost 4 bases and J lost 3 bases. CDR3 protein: CASSTGQDYGYTF. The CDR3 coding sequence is TGTGCCAGTAGTACAGGACAGGACTATGGCTACACCTTC.

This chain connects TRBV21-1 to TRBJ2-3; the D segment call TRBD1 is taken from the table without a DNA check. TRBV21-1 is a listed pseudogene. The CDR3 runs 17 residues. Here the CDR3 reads CASSKKDREDSTDTQYF. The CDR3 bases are TGTGCCAGCAGCAAAAAAGACAGAGAAGATAGCACAGATACGCAGTATTTT.

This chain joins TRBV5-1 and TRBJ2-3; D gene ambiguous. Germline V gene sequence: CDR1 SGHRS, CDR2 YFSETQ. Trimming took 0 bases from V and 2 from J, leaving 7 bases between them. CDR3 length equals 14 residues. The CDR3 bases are TGCGCCAGCAGCTTGGACAGACCCACAGATACGCAGTATTTT. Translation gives CASSLDRPTDTQYF.

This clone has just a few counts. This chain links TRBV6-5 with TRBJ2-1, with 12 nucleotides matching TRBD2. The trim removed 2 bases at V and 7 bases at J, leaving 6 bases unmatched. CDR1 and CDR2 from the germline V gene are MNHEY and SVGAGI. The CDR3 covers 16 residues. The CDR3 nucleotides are TGTGCCAGCAGTTACGAGACTAGCGGGGGCAGGAATGAGCAGTTCTTC. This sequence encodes CASSYETSGGRNEQFF.

Here the CDR3 reads CASSQGQTDQPQHF. Written as DNA, the CDR3 is TGCGCCAGCAGTCAGGGACAAACTGATCAGCCCCAGCATTTT. V gene TRBV5-1 combines with J gene TRBJ1-5; D is perhaps TRBD1 (6 bases). V was cut by 5 bases and J by 5 bases, with 14 bases left in between. From germline, CDR1 is SGHRS and CDR2 YFSETQ. This CDR3 contains 14 residues.

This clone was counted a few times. The CDR3 here is CASSKGNRDQFF. CDR3 DNA: TGTGCCAGCAGCAAAGGGAACAGGGATCAGTTCTTC. J is TRBJ2-1 and V is TRBV21-1; the table's D gene call, TRBD1, was not cross checked with the DNA. TRBV21-1 represents a pseudogene. The CDR3 loop spans 12 amino acids.

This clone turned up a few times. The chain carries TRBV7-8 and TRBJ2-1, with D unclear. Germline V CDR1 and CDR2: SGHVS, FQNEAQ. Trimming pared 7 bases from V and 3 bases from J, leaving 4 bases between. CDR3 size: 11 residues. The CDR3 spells CASTGYNEQFF. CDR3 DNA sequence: TGTGCCAGCACGGGCTACAATGAGCAGTTCTTC.